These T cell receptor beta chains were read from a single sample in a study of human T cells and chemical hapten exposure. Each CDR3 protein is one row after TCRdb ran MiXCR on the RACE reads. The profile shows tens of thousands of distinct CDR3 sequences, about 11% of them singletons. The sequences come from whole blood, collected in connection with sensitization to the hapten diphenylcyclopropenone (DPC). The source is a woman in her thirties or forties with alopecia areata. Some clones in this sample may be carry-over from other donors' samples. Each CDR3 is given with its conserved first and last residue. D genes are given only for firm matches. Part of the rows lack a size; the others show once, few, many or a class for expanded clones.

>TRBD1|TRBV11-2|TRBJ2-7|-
TGTGCCAGCAGCCCCGGACAGGGGGCTTTCTACGAGCAGTACTTC
CASSPGQGAFYEQYF
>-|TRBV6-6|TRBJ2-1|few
TGTGCCAGCAGTTACACAGGAACCCCCTACAATGAGCAGTTCTTC
CASSYTGTPYNEQFF
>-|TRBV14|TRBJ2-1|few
TGTGCCAGCAGCCGGGGGGGGCCCTACAATGAGCAGTTCTTC
CASSRGGPYNEQFF
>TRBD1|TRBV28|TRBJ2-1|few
TGTGCCAGCTCGTACAGGGGCAATGAGCAGTTCTTC
CASSYRGNEQFF
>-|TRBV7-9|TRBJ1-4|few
TGTGCCAGCAGCCGCGCTATGGGTATCGCTGAAAAACTGTTTTTT
CASSRAMGIAEKLFF
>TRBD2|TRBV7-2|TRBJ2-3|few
TGTGCCAGCAGCCGCGGGGGGCCCACAGATACGCAGTATTTT
CASSRGGPTDTQYF
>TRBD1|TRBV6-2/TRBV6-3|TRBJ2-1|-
TGTGCCAGCAGCCCGAGGGGGCGCAGGAATGAGCAGTTCTTC
CASSPRGRRNEQFF
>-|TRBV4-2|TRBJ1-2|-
TGTGCCAGCAGCCCAGGGGACGTCCATGGCTACACCTTC
CASSPGDVHGYTF
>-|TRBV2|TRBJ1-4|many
TGTGCCAGTCGGCGGGAGGACGTGGAAAAACTGTTTTTT
CASRREDVEKLFF
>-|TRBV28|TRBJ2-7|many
TGTGCCAGCAGTTTAGGTGACGGATACTCCTACGAGCAGTACTTC
CASSLGDGYSYEQYF
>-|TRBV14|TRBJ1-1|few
TGTGCCAGCAGCCAACGAAGGCAGGTCGAGGAAGCTTTCTTT
CASSQRRQVEEAFF
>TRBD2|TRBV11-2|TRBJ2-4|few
TGTGCCAGCAGCCGGAGTGGCGGGAGGGCGGACATTCAGTACTTC
CASSRSGGRADIQYF
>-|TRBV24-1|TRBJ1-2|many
TGTGCCACCAGTGATGGGACGGGTGACTATGGCTACACCTTC
CATSDGTGDYGYTF
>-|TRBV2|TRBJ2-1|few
TGTGCCAGCAACGGGGGGACAGAGAACAATGAGCAGTTCTTC
CASNGGTENNEQFF
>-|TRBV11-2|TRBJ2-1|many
TGTGCCAGCAGCCTCCGGCGGGACAATGAGCAGTTCTTC
CASSLRRDNEQFF
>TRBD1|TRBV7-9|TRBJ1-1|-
TGTGCCAGCAGCCGGGACAGGGGCACTGAAGCTTTGTTT
CASSRDRGTEALF
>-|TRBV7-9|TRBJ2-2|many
TGTGCCAGCAGGGATGATTGGAACACCGGGGAGCTGTTTTTT
CASRDDWNTGELFF
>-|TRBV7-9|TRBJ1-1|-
TGTGCCAGCAGTCAACAGATTCTGAGGACTGAAGCTTTCTTT
CASSQQILRTEAFF
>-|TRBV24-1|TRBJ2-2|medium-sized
TGTGCCACCAGTGACCCGGGGGAGGACATCGGGGAGCTGTTTTTT
CATSDPGEDIGELFF
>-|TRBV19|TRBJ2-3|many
TGTGCCAGTCGACAGTCGGGTGATACGCAGTATTTT
CASRQSGDTQYF
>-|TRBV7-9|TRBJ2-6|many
TGTGCCAGCAGCTTAGCGCCACGTCGTGGGTGGGGGGCCAACGTCCTGACTTTC
CASSLAPRRGWGANVLTF
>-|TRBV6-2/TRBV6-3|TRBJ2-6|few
TGTGCCAGCAGTTTAGCTGGGGCCAACGTCCTGACTTTC
CASSLAGANVLTF
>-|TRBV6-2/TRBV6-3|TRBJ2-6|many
TGTGCCAGCAGTCCCAGGGTGATCGGGGCCAACGTCCTGACTTTC
CASSPRVIGANVLTF
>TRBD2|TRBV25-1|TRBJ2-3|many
TGTGCCAGCAGTCTGGGAGCTAGCGGGGGGAAACACACTAGCACAGATACGCAGTATTTT
CASSLGASGGKHTSTDTQYF
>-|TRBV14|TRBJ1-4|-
TGTGCCAGCAGCCAAATACGGGAAAAACTGTTTTTT
CASSQIREKLFF
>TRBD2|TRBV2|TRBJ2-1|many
TGTGCCAGCAGTCCGCGGACTAGCGGCTACAATGAGCAGTTCTTC
CASSPRTSGYNEQFF
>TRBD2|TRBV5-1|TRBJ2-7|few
TGCGCCAGCGGGCTCTTAGCGGGAGGCTCCTACGAGCAGTACTTC
CASGLLAGGSYEQYF
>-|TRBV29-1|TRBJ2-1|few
TGCAGCGCCGATGGGGGGCGGGAGCTCTCCTACAATGAGCAGTTCTTC
CSADGGRELSYNEQFF
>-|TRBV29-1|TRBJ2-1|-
TGCAGCGTTGAAGTCTATTACAATGAGCAGTTCTTC
CSVEVYYNEQFF
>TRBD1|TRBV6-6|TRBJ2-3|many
TGTGCCAGCAGTTACTCGTCATGGACAGGGGAACGAGATACGCAGTATTTT
CASSYSSWTGERDTQYF
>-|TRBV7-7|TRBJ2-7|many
TGTGCCAGCAGCTTAGGCCCGGCACAGGCCAACTACGAGCAGTACTTC
CASSLGPAQANYEQYF
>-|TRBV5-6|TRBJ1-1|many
TGTGCCAGCAGCTCCTTGAGTAGGCAGGGCACTGAAGCTTTCTTT
CASSSLSRQGTEAFF
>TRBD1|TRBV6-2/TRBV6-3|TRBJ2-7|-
TGTGCCAGCAGCCGAAGTCCGGGACAGGGGTCGTACGAGCAGTACTTC
CASSRSPGQGSYEQYF
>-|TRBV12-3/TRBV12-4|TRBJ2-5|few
TGTGCCAGCACCCGGTTGGGAGAGACCCAGTACTTC
CASTRLGETQYF
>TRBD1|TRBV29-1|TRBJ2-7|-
TGCAGCGTCAGGGACAGCTCCTACGAGCAGTACTTC
CSVRDSSYEQYF
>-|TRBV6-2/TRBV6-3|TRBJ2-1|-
TGTGCCAGCAGTTACAGTCATGAGCAGTTCTTC
CASSYSHEQFF
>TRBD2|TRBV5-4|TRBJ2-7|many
TGTGCCAGCAGCTTGGGGGGTAAAGCGGGACGGTACGAGCAGTACTTC
CASSLGGKAGRYEQYF
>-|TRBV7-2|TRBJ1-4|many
TGTGCCAGCAGTCCAGGGTGGGGGGATGAAAAACTGTTTTTT
CASSPGWGDEKLFF
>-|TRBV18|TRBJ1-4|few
TGTGCCAGCTCACCAGCAGACCCGCCTAATGAAAAACTGTTTTTT
CASSPADPPNEKLFF
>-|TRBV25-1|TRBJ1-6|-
TGTGCCAGCAGTGAATCCGACGGAAAAAATTCACCCCTCCACTTT
CASSESDGKNSPLHF
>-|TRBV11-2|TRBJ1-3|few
TGTGCCAGCAGCTTAGCAGGGACTGGAAACACCATATATTTT
CASSLAGTGNTIYF
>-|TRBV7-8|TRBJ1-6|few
TGTGCCAGCAGCTTAGCTGGCAGGACGGATTCACCCCTCCACTTT
CASSLAGRTDSPLHF
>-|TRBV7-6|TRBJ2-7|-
TGTGCCAGCAGCACCCGGGACGGCGGTAGGGACGAGCAGTACTTC
CASSTRDGGRDEQYF
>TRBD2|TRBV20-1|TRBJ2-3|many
TGCAGTGCTAGAGATGACCCGGGACTAGCGGGATTTTCAGATACGCAGTATTTT
CSARDDPGLAGFSDTQYF
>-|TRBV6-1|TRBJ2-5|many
TGTGCCAGCAGTGAACGACGACCGTCGCCGGCCCAGTACTTC
CASSERRPSPAQYF
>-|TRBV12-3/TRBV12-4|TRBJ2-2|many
TGTGCCAGCAGTACCTTTGTCACCGGGGAGCTGTTTTTT
CASSTFVTGELFF
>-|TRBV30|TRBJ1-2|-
TGTGCCCGGACAGAGAACTATGGCTACACCTTC
CARTENYGYTF
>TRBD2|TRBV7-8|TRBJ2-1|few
TGTGCCAGCAGCTTAAGTATGCTAGCGGGGGAGCAGTTCTTC
CASSLSMLAGEQFF
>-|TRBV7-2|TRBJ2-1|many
TGTGCCAGCAAGACACGCGGGACCGGGACGTCAGTCTACAATGAGCAGTTCTTC
CASKTRGTGTSVYNEQFF
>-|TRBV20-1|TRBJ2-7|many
TGCAGTGCTCGCGGACTGCTATACGAGCAGTACTTC
CSARGLLYEQYF
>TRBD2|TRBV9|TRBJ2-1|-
TGTGCCAGCAGCGTAGGTATAGCGGGAGGGCGGGGTGAGCAGTTCTTC
CASSVGIAGGRGEQFF
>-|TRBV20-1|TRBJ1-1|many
TGCAGTGCTAGAGAATCCAGGACGACTGAAGCTTTCTTT
CSARESRTTEAFF
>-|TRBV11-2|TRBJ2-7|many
TGTGCCAGCAGCATGGGACCGCGGAGGGAGCAGTACTTC
CASSMGPRREQYF
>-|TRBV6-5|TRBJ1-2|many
TGTGCCAGCAGTTACTATGGGGGTGGCTACACCTTC
CASSYYGGGYTF